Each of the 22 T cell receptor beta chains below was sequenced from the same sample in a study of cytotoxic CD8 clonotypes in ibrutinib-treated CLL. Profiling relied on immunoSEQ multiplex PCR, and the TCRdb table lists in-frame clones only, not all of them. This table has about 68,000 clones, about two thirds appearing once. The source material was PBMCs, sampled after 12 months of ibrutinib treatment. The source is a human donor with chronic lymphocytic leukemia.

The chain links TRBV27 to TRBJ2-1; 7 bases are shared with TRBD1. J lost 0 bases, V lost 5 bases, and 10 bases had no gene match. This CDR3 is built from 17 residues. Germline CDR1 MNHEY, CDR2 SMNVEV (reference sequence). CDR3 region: CASSLRQGHSSYNEQFF. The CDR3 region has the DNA TGTGCCAGCAGTCTTAGACAGGGCCACAGCTCCTACAATGAGCAGTTCTTC.

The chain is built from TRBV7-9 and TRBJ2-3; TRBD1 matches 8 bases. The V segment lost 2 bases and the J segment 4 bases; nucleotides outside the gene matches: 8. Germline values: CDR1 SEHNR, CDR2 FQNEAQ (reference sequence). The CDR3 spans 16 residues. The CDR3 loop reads CASSLNVRGRADTQYF. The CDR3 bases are TGTGCCAGCAGCTTAAATGTCAGGGGGCGCGCAGATACGCAGTATTTT. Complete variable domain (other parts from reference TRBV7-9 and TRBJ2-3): DTGVSQNPRHKITKRGQNVTFRCDPISEHNRLYWYRQTLGQGPEFLTYFQNEAQLEKSRLLSDRFSAERPKGSFSTLEIQRTEQGDSAMYLCASSLNVRGRADTQYFGPGTRLTVL.

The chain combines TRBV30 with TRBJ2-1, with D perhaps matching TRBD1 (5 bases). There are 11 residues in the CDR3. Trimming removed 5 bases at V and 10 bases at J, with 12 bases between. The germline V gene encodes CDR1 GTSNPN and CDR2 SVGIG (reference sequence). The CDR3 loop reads CAWGASGEQFF. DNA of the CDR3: TGTGCCTGGGGGGCCTCCGGGGAGCAGTTCTTC.

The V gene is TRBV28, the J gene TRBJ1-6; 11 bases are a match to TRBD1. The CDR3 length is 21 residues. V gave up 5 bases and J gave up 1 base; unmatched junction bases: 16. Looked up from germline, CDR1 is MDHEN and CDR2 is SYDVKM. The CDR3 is CASSDRLGQGVPNSYNSPLHF. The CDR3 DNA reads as TGTGCCAGCAGTGACCGATTGGGACAGGGGGTCCCGAATTCCTATAATTCACCCCTCCACTTT.

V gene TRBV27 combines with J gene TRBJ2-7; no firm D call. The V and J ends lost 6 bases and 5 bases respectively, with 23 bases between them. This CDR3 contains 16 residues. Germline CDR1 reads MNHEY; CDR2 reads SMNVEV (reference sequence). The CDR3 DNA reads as TGTGCCAGCAGGTCCGCTGGATTCAGCCTCAGGCACGAGCAGTACTTC. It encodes CASRSAGFSLRHEQYF.

CDR3 residues: CSVVYRTGGLTEAFF. The CDR3 DNA follows: TGCAGCGTTGTGTACCGAACAGGGGGCCTAACTGAAGCTTTCTTT. V is TRBV29-1 and J is TRBJ1-1; 9 nucleotides agree with TRBD1. The CDR3 contains 15 residues. V shed 4 bases and J 5 bases; nucleotides not matched to a gene: 11. The germline CDR1 and CDR2 sequences are SQVTM and ANQGSEA.

The CDR3 bases are TGCGCCAGCAGCTTCTCAAGCGGGAGCTCCTACGAGCAGTACTTC. Translation: CASSFSSGSSYEQYF. The rearrangement uses TRBV5-1 and TRBJ2-7; TRBD2 aligns across 8 bases. The germline V gene encodes CDR1 SGHRS and CDR2 YFSETQ. V lost 2 bases to trimming and J lost 0 bases; unmatched junction nucleotides: 4. The CDR3 sequence is 15 residues long.

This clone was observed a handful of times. The CDR3 region is CASSPPMVGGVKGLAKNIQYF. DNA for the CDR3: TGTGCCAGCTCACCGCCAATGGTTGGTGGGGTGAAGGGACTAGCCAAAAACATTCAGTACTTC. This rearrangement joins TRBV18 to TRBJ2-4; D may be TRBD2 (6 bases). From germline, CDR1 is KGHSH and CDR2 LQKENI. V was trimmed by 3 bases and J by 0 bases, leaving 27 bases between them. This CDR3 contains 21 residues.

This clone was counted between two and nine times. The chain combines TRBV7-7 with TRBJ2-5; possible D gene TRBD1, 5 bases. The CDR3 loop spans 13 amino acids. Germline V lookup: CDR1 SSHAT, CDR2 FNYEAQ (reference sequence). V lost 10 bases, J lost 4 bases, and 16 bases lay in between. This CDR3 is CATADNVAETQYF. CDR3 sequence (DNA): TGTGCCACCGCGGACAATGTCGCAGAGACCCAGTACTTC.

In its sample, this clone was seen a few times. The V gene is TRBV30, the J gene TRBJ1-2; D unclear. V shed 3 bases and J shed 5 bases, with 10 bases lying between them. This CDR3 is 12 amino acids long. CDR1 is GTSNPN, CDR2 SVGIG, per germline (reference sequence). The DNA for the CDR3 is TGTGCCTGGAGAGATACACCTTATGGCTACACCTTC. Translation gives CAWRDTPYGYTF.

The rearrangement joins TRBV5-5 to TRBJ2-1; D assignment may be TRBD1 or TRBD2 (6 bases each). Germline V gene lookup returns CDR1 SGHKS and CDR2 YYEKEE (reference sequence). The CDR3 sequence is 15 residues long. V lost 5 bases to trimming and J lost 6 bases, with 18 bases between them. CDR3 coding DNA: TGTGCCAGCAGTCAAGACAATCCGGGGGCCAATGAGCAGTTCTTC. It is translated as CASSQDNPGANEQFF. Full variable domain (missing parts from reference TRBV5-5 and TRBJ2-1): DAGVTQSPTHLIKTRGQQVTLRCSPISGHKSVSWYQQVLGQGPQFIFQYYEKEERGRGNFPDRFSARQFPNYSSELNVNALLLGDSALYLCASSQDNPGANEQFFGPGTRLTVL.

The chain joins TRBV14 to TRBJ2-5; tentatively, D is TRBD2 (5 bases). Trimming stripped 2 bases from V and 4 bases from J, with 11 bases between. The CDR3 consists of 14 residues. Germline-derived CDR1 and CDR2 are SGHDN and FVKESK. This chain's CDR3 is CASSQSRAAETQYF. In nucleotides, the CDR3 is TGTGCCAGCAGCCAATCGAGGGCGGCAGAGACCCAGTACTTC.

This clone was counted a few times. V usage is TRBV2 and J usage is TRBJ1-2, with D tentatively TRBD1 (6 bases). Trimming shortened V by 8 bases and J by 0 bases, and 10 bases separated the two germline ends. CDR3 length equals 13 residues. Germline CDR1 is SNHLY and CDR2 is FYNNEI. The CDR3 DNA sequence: TGTGCCAGCGGGGACACCACTAACTATGGCTACACCTTC. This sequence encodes CASGDTTNYGYTF. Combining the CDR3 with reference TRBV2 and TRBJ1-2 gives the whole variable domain EPEVTQTPSHQVTQMGQEVILRCVPISNHLYFYWYRQILGQKVEFLVSFYNNEISEKSEIFDDQFSVERPDGSNFTLKIRSTKLEDSAMYFCASGDTTNYGYTFGSGTRLTVV.

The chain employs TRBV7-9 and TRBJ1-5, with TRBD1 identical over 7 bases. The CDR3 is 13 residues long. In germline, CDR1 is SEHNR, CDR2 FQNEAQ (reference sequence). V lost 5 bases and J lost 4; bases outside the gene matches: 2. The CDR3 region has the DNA TGTGCCAGCAGCCAGGACAGGAATCAGCCCCAGCATTTT. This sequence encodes CASSQDRNQPQHF.

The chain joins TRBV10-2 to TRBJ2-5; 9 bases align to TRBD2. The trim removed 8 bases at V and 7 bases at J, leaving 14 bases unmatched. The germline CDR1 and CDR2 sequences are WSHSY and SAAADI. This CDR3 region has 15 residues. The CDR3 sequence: CASSTGGGAVLTQYF. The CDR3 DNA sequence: TGCGCCAGCTCGACCGGCGGGGGGGCGGTCCTGACCCAGTACTTC.

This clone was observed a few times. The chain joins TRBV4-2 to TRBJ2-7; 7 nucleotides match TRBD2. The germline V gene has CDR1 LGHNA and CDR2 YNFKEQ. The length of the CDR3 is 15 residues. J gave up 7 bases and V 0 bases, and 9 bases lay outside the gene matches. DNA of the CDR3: TGTGCCAGCAGCCAAGATGAGCGGGGTGGCGGGGAGCAGTACTTC. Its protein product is CASSQDERGGGEQYF.

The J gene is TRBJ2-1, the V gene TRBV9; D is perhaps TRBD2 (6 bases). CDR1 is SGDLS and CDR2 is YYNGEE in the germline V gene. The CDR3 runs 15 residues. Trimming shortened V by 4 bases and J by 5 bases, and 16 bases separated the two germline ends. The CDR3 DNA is TGTGCCAGCAGCAAAGCCGGGACTCCAGACAATGAGCAGTTCTTC. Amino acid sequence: CASSKAGTPDNEQFF.

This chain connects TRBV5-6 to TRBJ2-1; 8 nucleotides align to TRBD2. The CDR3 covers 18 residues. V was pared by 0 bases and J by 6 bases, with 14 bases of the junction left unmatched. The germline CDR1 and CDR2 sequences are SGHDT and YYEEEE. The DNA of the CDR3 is TGTGCCAGCAGCTTGGTTTTTTTTTCCGGGGGGGTTGGCAATGAGCAGTTCTTC. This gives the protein CASSLVFFSGGVGNEQFF.

The CDR3 is CSVGDSPGGYEQYF. The CDR3 nucleotides read TGCAGCGTCGGTGACAGTCCCGGGGGCTACGAGCAGTACTTC. The V gene is TRBV29-1, the J gene TRBJ2-7; a possible D gene is TRBD2 (6 bases). V gave up 6 bases and J gave up 3 bases, with 18 bases separating them. The CDR3 loop spans 14 amino acids. Germline-derived CDR1 and CDR2 are SQVTM and ANQGSEA.

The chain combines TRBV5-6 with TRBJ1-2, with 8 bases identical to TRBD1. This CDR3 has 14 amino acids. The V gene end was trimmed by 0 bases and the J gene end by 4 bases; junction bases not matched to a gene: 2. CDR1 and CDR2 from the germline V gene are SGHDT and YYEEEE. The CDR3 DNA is TGTGCCAGCAGCTTGGGACAGGGGATCTATGGCTACACCTTC. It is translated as CASSLGQGIYGYTF.

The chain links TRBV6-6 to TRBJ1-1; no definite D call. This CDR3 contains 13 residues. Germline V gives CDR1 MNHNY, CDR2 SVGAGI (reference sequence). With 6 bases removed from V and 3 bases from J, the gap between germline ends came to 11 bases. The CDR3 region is CASRPSRYTEAFF. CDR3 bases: TGTGCCAGCAGACCTAGCCGATACACTGAAGCTTTCTTT.

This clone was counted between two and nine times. This CDR3 reads CASSPGTGSVSGNTIYF. As DNA, the CDR3 is TGTGCCAGCAGCCCCGGGACAGGGTCGGTCTCTGGAAACACCATATATTTT. The chain uses TRBV7-6 and TRBJ1-3; 9 bases align to TRBD1. Looked up from germline, CDR1 is SGHVS and CDR2 is FNYEAQ. The CDR3 sequence is 17 residues long. The trim removed 5 bases at V and 0 bases at J, leaving 8 bases unmatched.